This TCR beta chain comes out of a study of blood T cell repertoires in COVID-19. Study information: The origin of the acute and convalescent COVID-19 samples was the United States, Italy and Spain.

TCRdb keeps only in-frame clones here, not all; method: immunoSEQ multiplex PCR. The sample contains 30,000 to 35,000 clones, 75% to 90% of which appear only once. Unmatched junction bases numbered 3, after V lost 4 bases and J lost 6 bases. Germline values: CDR1 LNHDA, CDR2 SQIVND (reference sequence). This CDR3 has 14 residues. The chain employs TRBV19 and TRBJ1-5; 10 positions agree with TRBD1. The sequence was collected from a human donor with acute or convalescent COVID-19. The donor label of this sample is uncertain. Sequencing input: peripheral blood. CDR3 sequence: CASSRDRGGQPQHF. The CDR3 coding sequence is TGTGCCAGTAGTAGGGACAGGGGAGGTCAGCCCCAGCATTTT.